Following are 14 T cell receptor beta chains from one sample sequenced in a study of blood T cell repertoires in COVID-19. The data were produced by immunoSEQ multiplex PCR, yet TCRdb's version contains in-frame clones alone and is incomplete. The sample records about 410,000 clones, 89% being singletons. The sequenced sample consisted of peripheral blood. Receptors originate from a woman in her 40s with COVID-19, enrolled during active disease.

The CDR3 DNA reads TGTGCCAGCAGCTTAGGTCCCATCAGCTCTGGAAACACCATATATTTT. Translating gives CASSLGPISSGNTIYF. V is TRBV7-2 and J is TRBJ1-3; unclear D gene. The germline V gene has CDR1 SGHTA and CDR2 FQGNSA. Trimming left V 1 base short and J 0 bases short, with 10 bases between. The CDR3 contains 16 residues.

As concerns this clone: A read error is the likely source, as a far larger clone sits one nucleotide away. The chain has TRBV6-2 or TRBV6-3 and TRBJ2-7; 8 nucleotides align to TRBD1. CDR1 is MNHEY, CDR2 SVGEGT, per germline. Losses at the gene ends were 5 bases for V and 1 base for J; bases not matched to a gene: 4. The length of the CDR3 is 14 residues. CDR3 bases: TGTGCCAGCAGTGACCGGGACAGGTCCTACGAGCAGTACTTC. Translated, it gives CASSDRDRSYEQYF.

V gene TRBV30 combines with J gene TRBJ2-1, with D possibly being TRBD2 (9 bases). The germline V and J ends were trimmed by 1 base and 5 bases, with 24 bases remaining between them. Germline-derived CDR1 and CDR2 are GTSNPN and SVGIG (reference sequence). This CDR3 region has 18 residues. The DNA for the CDR3 is TGTGCCTGGAGTGGAGGCAGGGGGCGACTAGCGGACCACAATGAGCAGTTCTTC. Translated, it gives CAWSGGRGRLADHNEQFF.

This sequence joins TRBV27 and TRBJ2-5; 14 bases agree with TRBD2. V shed 5 bases, J shed 7 bases, and the junction held 9 bases outside the gene matches. Germline CDR1 and CDR2: MNHEY and SMNVEV (reference sequence). The CDR3 contains 16 residues. As DNA, the CDR3 is TGTGCCAGCAGTACCACCGGGACTAGCGGGGGATGGACCCAGTACTTC. Translating it yields CASSTTGTSGGWTQYF.

V and J are TRBV10-3 and TRBJ2-3; 12 bases are a match to TRBD2. This CDR3 comprises 17 residues. Germline values: CDR1 ENHRY, CDR2 SYGVKD. With V trimmed by 3 bases and J by 4 bases, 8 bases remained unmatched. This chain's CDR3 is CAISDLTSGSGADTQYF. DNA for the CDR3: TGTGCCATCAGTGATTTGACTAGCGGGAGTGGAGCAGATACGCAGTATTTT.

J is TRBJ2-1 and V is TRBV5-6, with 10 bases lining up with TRBD1. This CDR3 is 15 amino acids long. The junction had 5 bases not matched to a gene; V was cut back by 2 bases and J by 6 bases. The germline CDR1 and CDR2 sequences are SGHDT and YYEEEE. The CDR3 loop reads CASSFIGQGVNEQFF. Here the CDR3 DNA reads TGTGCCAGCAGCTTTATCGGACAGGGGGTCAATGAGCAGTTCTTC. Full variable domain (outside the CDR3, taken from reference TRBV5-6 and TRBJ2-1): DAGVTQSPTHLIKTRGQQVTLRCSPKSGHDTVSWYQQALGQGPQFIFQYYEEEERQRGNFPDRFSGHQFPNYSSELNVNALLLGDSALYLCASSFIGQGVNEQFFGPGTRLTVL.

The table lists this clone with a count of one. The gene calls are TRBV13 and TRBJ1-6; a weak D match, TRBD1 (6 bases). Germline CDR1 is PRHDT and CDR2 is FYEKMQ (reference sequence). The CDR3 covers 20 residues. With 5 bases removed from V and 0 bases from J, the gap between germline ends came to 23 bases. CDR3 sequence: CASSPRTALSVGSYNSPLHF. CDR3 coding DNA: TGTGCCAGCAGCCCCCGGACAGCCCTGTCCGTTGGCTCCTATAATTCACCCCTCCACTTT.

The V gene is TRBV28, the J gene TRBJ1-6; D ambiguous. The CDR3 covers 14 residues. V was trimmed by 6 bases and J by 8 bases, leaving 14 bases between them. Per germline, CDR1 MDHEN and CDR2 SYDVKM. The CDR3 DNA is TGTGCCAGCAGGGCCTGGAGCGGCTATTCACCCCTCCACTTT. Its protein product is CASRAWSGYSPLHF.

This chain links TRBV9 with TRBJ2-1; D possibly corresponds to TRBD2 (5 bases). V was shortened by 0 bases and J by 6 bases, with 13 bases between the two germline ends. The CDR3 length is 15 residues. CDR1 and CDR2 (germline): SGDLS, YYNGEE. The CDR3 DNA is TGTGCCAGCAGCGTAGTTGCTAGCTCGGGCAATGAGCAGTTCTTC. Residues: CASSVVASSGNEQFF. Full variable domain (rest looked up from reference TRBV9 and TRBJ2-1): DSGVTQTPKHLITATGQRVTLRCSPRSGDLSVYWYQQSLDQGLQFLIQYYNGEERAKGNILERFSAQQFPDLHSELNLSSLELGDSALYFCASSVVASSGNEQFFGPGTRLTVL.

CDR3 protein: CATSSDRGQAYYGYTF. The CDR3 bases are TGTGCCACCAGCAGTGATAGGGGACAGGCCTACTATGGCTACACCTTC. The rearrangement joins TRBV15 to TRBJ1-2; 8 nucleotides align to TRBD1. With 3 bases clipped from V and 3 bases from J, the junction kept 9 bases outside the gene matches. This CDR3 is built from 16 residues. CDR1 and CDR2 from the germline V gene are LNHNV and YYDKDF (reference sequence).

The V call is TRBV27, the J call TRBJ2-7; D is ambiguous. The CDR3 length is 14 residues. The V gene lost 2 bases and the J gene lost 2 bases, with 10 bases spanning the gap. CDR1 is MNHEY and CDR2 is SMNVEV in the germline V gene (reference sequence). Here the CDR3 DNA reads TGTGCCAGCAGTTTAGGCGCCAGCGCCTACGAGCAGTACTTC. Its translation is CASSLGASAYEQYF.

This rearrangement joins TRBV7-9 to TRBJ2-4; a possible D gene is TRBD1 (5 bases). The CDR3 sequence is 15 residues long. Looked up from germline, CDR1 is SEHNR and CDR2 is FQNEAQ (reference sequence). V was cut by 0 bases and J by 4 bases, with 10 bases left in between. Here the CDR3 reads CASSLARGTKNIQYF. CDR3 nucleotides: TGTGCCAGCAGCTTAGCTAGGGGCACAAAAAACATTCAGTACTTC.

This clone was observed a single time. The rearrangement links TRBV28 to TRBJ1-1, with D possibly matching TRBD1 (5 bases). Trimming pared 6 bases from V and 1 base from J, leaving 12 bases between. This CDR3 contains 14 residues. Per germline, CDR1 MDHEN and CDR2 SYDVKM. The CDR3, as DNA: TGTGCCAGCAGACCGTCCAGGGAGAACACTGAAGCTTTCTTT. Translation: CASRPSRENTEAFF.

The chain couples TRBV5-1 to TRBJ1-3; the D is unclear. Germline lookup yields CDR1 SGHRS and CDR2 YFSETQ. Trimming removed 0 bases from V and 0 bases from J, with 10 bases in between. CDR3 length: 16 residues. This chain's CDR3 is CASSLDGGSSGNTIYF. CDR3 DNA: TGCGCCAGCAGCTTGGACGGCGGAAGCTCTGGAAACACCATATATTTT.